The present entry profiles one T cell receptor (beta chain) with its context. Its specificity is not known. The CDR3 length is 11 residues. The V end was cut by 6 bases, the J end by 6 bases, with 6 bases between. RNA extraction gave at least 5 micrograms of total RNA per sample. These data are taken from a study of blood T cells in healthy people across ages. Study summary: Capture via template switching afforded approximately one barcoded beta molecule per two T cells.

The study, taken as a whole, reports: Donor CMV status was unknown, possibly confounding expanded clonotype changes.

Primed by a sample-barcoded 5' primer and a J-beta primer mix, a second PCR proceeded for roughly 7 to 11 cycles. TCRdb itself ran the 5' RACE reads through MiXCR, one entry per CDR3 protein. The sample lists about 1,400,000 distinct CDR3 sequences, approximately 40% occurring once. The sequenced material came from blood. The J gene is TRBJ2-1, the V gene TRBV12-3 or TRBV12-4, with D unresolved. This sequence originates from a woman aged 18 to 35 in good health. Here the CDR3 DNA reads TGTGCCAGCAGACGGGCCAATGAGCAGTTCTTC. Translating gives CASRRANEQFF.